A selection of T cell receptor beta chains follows, all from one sample in a study of T cell repertoires in cytomegalovirus infection. TCRdb itself ran the reads through MiXCR, one entry per CDR3 protein. The sample lists roughly 230,000 distinct CDR3 sequences; around 15% were seen once. Sequencing was performed on CD8+ T cells from PBMCs. All receptors derive from a human donor in good health (CMV status not recorded). Some clones in this sample may be carry-over from other donors' samples. Both conserved end residues are part of each CDR3. A D gene is named only where the DNA matches it firmly. Expanded clones get a size class; other rows say once, few or many, or leave the size out.

DNA,CDR3,J,size,V,D
TGTGCCAGCAGTTGGCAGTCACCCTCAACTAATGAAAAACTGTTTTTT,CASSWQSPSTNEKLFF,TRBJ1-4,few,TRBV12-3/TRBV12-4,-
TGTGCCAGCAGTGAATTTGGAAGGTCAAATGAGCAGTTCTTC,CASSEFGRSNEQFF,TRBJ2-1,-,TRBV6-1,-
TGTGCCAGCAGCCAAGAGGAAGGACTGAACACCGGGGAGCTGTTTTTT,CASSQEEGLNTGELFF,TRBJ2-2,few,TRBV4-2,-
TGTGCCAGCAGCTTAGTCGCAGGGGGCGTCTATGGCTACACCTTC,CASSLVAGGVYGYTF,TRBJ1-2,many,TRBV7-8,TRBD1
TGTGCCAGCAGCGACAGGGGCTGGAGTGGCTACACCTTC,CASSDRGWSGYTF,TRBJ1-2,-,TRBV2,TRBD1
TGTGCCAGCTCACCCACGGGGCCGGAGGACACTGAAGCTTTCTTT,CASSPTGPEDTEAFF,TRBJ1-1,-,TRBV18,-
TGTGCCACCGCGGACAGGGAGGGGACAGAGACCCAGTACTTC,CATADREGTETQYF,TRBJ2-5,-,TRBV6-2/TRBV6-3,-
TGTGCCAGCAGCTTAGTTAGCGGGGATTACAATGAGCAGTTCTTC,CASSLVSGDYNEQFF,TRBJ2-1,many,TRBV7-9,TRBD2
TGTGCCAGCAGTCCGGACTTCCCCTACGAGCAGTACTTC,CASSPDFPYEQYF,TRBJ2-7,few,TRBV7-9,-
TGTGCCAGCAGTTTTGGGGACACTATGAACACTGAAGCTTTCTTT,CASSFGDTMNTEAFF,TRBJ1-1,many,TRBV12-3/TRBV12-4,-
TGTGCCAGCAGCCCCGGTGGGTTTAGGCTCACAGATACGCAGTATTTT,CASSPGGFRLTDTQYF,TRBJ2-3,many,TRBV7-9,-
TGTGCCAGCAGCCCTCGGATTTTATCGGGGCATTCACCCCTCCACTTT,CASSPRILSGHSPLHF,TRBJ1-6,many,TRBV28,-
TGTGCCAGCAGCTTATTTTTAGCGGGGGCCCACGGGGAGCTGTTTTTT,CASSLFLAGAHGELFF,TRBJ2-2,many,TRBV7-8,TRBD2
TGTGCCAGCAGCCTACAAGGGGGACCTATGCGGGGTCCACCGGGCACCGGGGAGCTGTTTTTT,CASSLQGGPMRGPPGTGELFF,TRBJ2-2,-,TRBV4-2,-
TGTGCCAGCAGCGGGACCAATGAGCAGTTCTTC,CASSGTNEQFF,TRBJ2-1,-,TRBV5-4,-
TGTGCCAGCAGCTTGTGGAGGCCTATCCTTCCACAAGATACGCAGTATTTT,CASSLWRPILPQDTQYF,TRBJ2-3,-,TRBV5-6,-
TGTGCCAGTAGTCCCCAACAGGGATATCAGCCCCAGCATTTT,CASSPQQGYQPQHF,TRBJ1-5,-,TRBV19,-
TGTGCCGACAGGGTATCAGCTGAAGCTTTCTTT,CADRVSAEAFF,TRBJ1-1,-,TRBV7-9,TRBD1
TGTGCCAGCAGCTTAGTACAGGGTGAGGACACTGAAGCTTTCTTT,CASSLVQGEDTEAFF,TRBJ1-1,-,TRBV7-6,-
TGTGCCAGCAGTTTGAGACAGGACCCTAGCAATCAGCCCCAGCATTTT,CASSLRQDPSNQPQHF,TRBJ1-5,few,TRBV28,-
TGTGCCAGCAGCGTCTACAGGGAAACTGAAGCTTTCTTT,CASSVYRETEAFF,TRBJ1-1,many,TRBV7-8,-
TGTGCCAGCAGCCATACAGGGAGTGGGCACTACGAGCAGTACTTC,CASSHTGSGHYEQYF,TRBJ2-7,-,TRBV7-6,-
TGTGCCAGCAGCCCCATGGGCGGGGCCTCCTACGAGCAGTACTTC,CASSPMGGASYEQYF,TRBJ2-7,-,TRBV28,-
TGTGCCAGCAGTTTCTGGACAGGGCCCTCCCCAGATACGCAGTATTTT,CASSFWTGPSPDTQYF,TRBJ2-3,few,TRBV27,TRBD1
TGTGCCAGCAGCTCGTCCGGGTTAGGGGAGACCCAGTACTTC,CASSSSGLGETQYF,TRBJ2-5,many,TRBV7-8,-
TGTGCCAGCAGTCCGCCGGGATTTAACGAAGCTTTCTTT,CASSPPGFNEAFF,TRBJ1-1,few,TRBV28,-
TGTGCCAGCAGCTTGGGGAGACAGGGTGGGCCACCCGGGGAGCTGTTTTTT,CASSLGRQGGPPGELFF,TRBJ2-2,few,TRBV7-8,TRBD1
TGTGCCAGCAGCTTAGGTCCCACCGAGCAGTACTTC,CASSLGPTEQYF,TRBJ2-7,-,TRBV7-6,-
TGTGCCAGCAGCGAGGGGACAGGCGGATTCTACGAGCAGTACTTC,CASSEGTGGFYEQYF,TRBJ2-7,many,TRBV7-9,TRBD1
TGTGCCAGCAGGAGGGGACAGGGAAACACTGAAGCTTTCTTT,CASRRGQGNTEAFF,TRBJ1-1,many,TRBV7-6,TRBD1
TGTGCCAGAGACAGGGCTTTAAACACCGGGGAGCTGTTTTTT,CARDRALNTGELFF,TRBJ2-2,many,TRBV2,TRBD1
TGTGCCAGCAGCTCGACTAGCGGGGGACGGCGAGGCACAGATACGCAGTATTTT,CASSSTSGGRRGTDTQYF,TRBJ2-3,-,TRBV7-9,TRBD2
TGTGCCAGCAGTTCAGCCACAGGGAGGCGGGAGACCCAGTACTTC,CASSSATGRRETQYF,TRBJ2-5,-,TRBV28,-
TGTGCCAGCAGCCCAACCGGGGCCTCTAGCCGACAAGAGACCCAGTACTTC,CASSPTGASSRQETQYF,TRBJ2-5,few,TRBV5-4,-
TGTGCCATCAGTCCGGGACAGGGGGCCTGGGAGCAGTTCTTC,CAISPGQGAWEQFF,TRBJ2-1,-,TRBV10-3,TRBD1
TGTGCCAGCATCGGGGGTAGATATGGCTACACCTTC,CASIGGRYGYTF,TRBJ1-2,few,TRBV2,-
TGTGCCAGCAGTGAACAGGGTCTAAATCAGCCCCAGCATTTT,CASSEQGLNQPQHF,TRBJ1-5,many,TRBV25-1,-
TGTGCCAGCATTTCGGGCAAGGGGAGCAATCAGCCCCAGCATTTT,CASISGKGSNQPQHF,TRBJ1-5,-,TRBV6-6,-
TGTGCCAGCAGTTCTCGATCTGGGGGGCGCTTCGTGTCTGGTGGCTACACCTTC,CASSSRSGGRFVSGGYTF,TRBJ1-2,-,TRBV28,-
TGTGCCAGCAGTTTTGGATTTGCCGGGGAGCTGTTTTTT,CASSFGFAGELFF,TRBJ2-2,-,TRBV28,-
TGTGCCAGCAGCTCCAGGAGGCCATTCAACTCTGGGGCCAACGTCCTGACTTTC,CASSSRRPFNSGANVLTF,TRBJ2-6,many,TRBV7-8,-
TGCAGTGCTCTCCCGGAAACTTCGGGCAATCAGCCCCAGCATTTT,CSALPETSGNQPQHF,TRBJ1-5,few,TRBV20-1,-
TGCAGTGCGCCGTTGAGTTCTGAAGCTTTCTTT,CSAPLSSEAFF,TRBJ1-1,few,TRBV20-1,-
TGTGCCAGCAGCAGCCCCGAGAGAATCACTGAAGCTTTCTTT,CASSSPERITEAFF,TRBJ1-1,-,TRBV5-4,-
TGCGCCAGCAGCCAATCGCGGGGGGGCCTTTCGTACAATGAGCAGTTCTTC,CASSQSRGGLSYNEQFF,TRBJ2-1,-,TRBV4-3,TRBD2
TGTGCCAGCAGCTTAGTTGGAGGACCCTACGAGCAGTACTTC,CASSLVGGPYEQYF,TRBJ2-7,many,TRBV7-8,-
TGTGCCAGCAGCCCCGCAACAGGGACTAACTATGGCTACACCTTC,CASSPATGTNYGYTF,TRBJ1-2,-,TRBV28,-
TGTGCCAGTAGCTGGCCGGGACTAGCATGGAATGAGCAGTTCTTC,CASSWPGLAWNEQFF,TRBJ2-1,-,TRBV19,TRBD2
TGTGCCAGCACCCCCTACGGCAACACTGAAGCTTTCTTT,CASTPYGNTEAFF,TRBJ1-1,many,TRBV6-1,-
TGCGCCAGCAGCCGGACATTAGTACAGCCCCAGCATTTT,CASSRTLVQPQHF,TRBJ1-5,many,TRBV4-1,-
TGTGCTAGCAGCTCTGGCATAGCGGGGGGGTCCAATGAGCAGTTCTTC,CASSSGIAGGSNEQFF,TRBJ2-1,many,TRBV7-7,TRBD2
TGTGCCACCAGAAGCTACGAGCAGTACTTC,CATRSYEQYF,TRBJ2-7,-,TRBV6-1,-
TGTGCCAGCAGCCCCCGACAGGGGAGGGAGGCTAATGAAAAACTGTTTTTT,CASSPRQGREANEKLFF,TRBJ1-4,-,TRBV7-9,TRBD1
TGTGCCAGCAGTTTATACCCTAGCTGGGAGACCCAGTACTTC,CASSLYPSWETQYF,TRBJ2-5,many,TRBV27,-
TGTGCCAGCAGCCTCCCGGACAGTGGGAGAGGGGAGACCCAGTACTTC,CASSLPDSGRGETQYF,TRBJ2-5,many,TRBV7-9,-